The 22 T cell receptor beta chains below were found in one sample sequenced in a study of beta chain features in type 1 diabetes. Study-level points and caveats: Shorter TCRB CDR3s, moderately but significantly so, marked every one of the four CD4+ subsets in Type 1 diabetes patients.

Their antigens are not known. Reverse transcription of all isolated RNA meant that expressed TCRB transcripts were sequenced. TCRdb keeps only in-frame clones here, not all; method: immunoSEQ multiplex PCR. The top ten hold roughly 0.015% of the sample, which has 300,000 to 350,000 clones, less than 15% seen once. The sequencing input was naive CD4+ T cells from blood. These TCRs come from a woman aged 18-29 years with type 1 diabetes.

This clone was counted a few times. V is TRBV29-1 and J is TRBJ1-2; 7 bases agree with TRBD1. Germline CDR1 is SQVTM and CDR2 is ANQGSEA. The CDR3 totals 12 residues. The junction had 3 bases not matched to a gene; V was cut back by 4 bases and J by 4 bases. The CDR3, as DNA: TGCAGCGTTGCCCGGACAGGCTATGGCTACACCTTC. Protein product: CSVARTGYGYTF.

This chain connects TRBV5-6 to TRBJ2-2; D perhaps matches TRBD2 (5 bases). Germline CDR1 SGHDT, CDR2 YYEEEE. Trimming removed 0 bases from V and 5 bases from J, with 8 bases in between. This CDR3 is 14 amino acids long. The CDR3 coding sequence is TGTGCCAGCAGCTTGGATTCGGGAACCGGGGAGCTGTTTTTT. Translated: CASSLDSGTGELFF.

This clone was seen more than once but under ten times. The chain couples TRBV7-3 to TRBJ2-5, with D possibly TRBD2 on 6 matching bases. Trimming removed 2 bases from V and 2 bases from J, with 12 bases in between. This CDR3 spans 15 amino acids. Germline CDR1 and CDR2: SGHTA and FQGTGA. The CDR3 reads CASSLGGREQETQYF. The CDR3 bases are TGTGCCAGCAGCTTAGGAGGGCGGGAACAAGAGACCCAGTACTTC.

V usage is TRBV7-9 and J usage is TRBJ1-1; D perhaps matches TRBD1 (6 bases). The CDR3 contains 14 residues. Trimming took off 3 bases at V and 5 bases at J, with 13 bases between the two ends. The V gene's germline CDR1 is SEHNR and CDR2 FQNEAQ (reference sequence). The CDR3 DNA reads TGTGCCAGCAGCTTCTCCCTTCAGGGGACTGAAGCTTTCTTT. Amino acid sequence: CASSFSLQGTEAFF.

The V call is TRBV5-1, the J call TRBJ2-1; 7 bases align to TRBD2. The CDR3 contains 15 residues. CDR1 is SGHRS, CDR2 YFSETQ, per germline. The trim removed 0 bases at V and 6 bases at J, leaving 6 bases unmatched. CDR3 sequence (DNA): TGCGCCAGCAGCTTGGTAGCGGGCGCTACCAATGAGCAGTTCTTC. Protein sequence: CASSLVAGATNEQFF.

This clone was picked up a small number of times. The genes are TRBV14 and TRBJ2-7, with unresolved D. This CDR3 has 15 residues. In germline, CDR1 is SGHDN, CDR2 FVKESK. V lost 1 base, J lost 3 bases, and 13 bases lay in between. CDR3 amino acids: CASSQGTVTSYEQYF. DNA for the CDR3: TGTGCCAGCAGCCAAGGTACAGTGACAAGCTACGAGCAGTACTTC. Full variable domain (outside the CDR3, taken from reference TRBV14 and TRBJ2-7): EAGVTQFPSHSVIEKGQTVTLRCDPISGHDNLYWYRRVMGKEIKFLLHFVKESKQDESGMPNNRFLAERTGGTYSTLKVQPAELEDSGVYFCASSQGTVTSYEQYFGPGTRLTVT.

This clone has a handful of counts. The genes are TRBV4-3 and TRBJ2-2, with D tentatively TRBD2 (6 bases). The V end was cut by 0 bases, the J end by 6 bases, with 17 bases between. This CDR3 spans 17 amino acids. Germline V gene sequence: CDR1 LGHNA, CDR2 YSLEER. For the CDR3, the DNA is TGCGCCAGCAGCCAAGATTTCGGGGCGGACTATCCCGGGGAGCTGTTTTTT. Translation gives CASSQDFGADYPGELFF.

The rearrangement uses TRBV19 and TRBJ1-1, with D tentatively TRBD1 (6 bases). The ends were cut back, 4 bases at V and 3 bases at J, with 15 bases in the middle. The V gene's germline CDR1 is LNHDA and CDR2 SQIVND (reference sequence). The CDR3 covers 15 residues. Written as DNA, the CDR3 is TGTGCCAGTAGTAACTCGGACAGATCGTACACTGAAGCTTTCTTT. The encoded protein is CASSNSDRSYTEAFF.

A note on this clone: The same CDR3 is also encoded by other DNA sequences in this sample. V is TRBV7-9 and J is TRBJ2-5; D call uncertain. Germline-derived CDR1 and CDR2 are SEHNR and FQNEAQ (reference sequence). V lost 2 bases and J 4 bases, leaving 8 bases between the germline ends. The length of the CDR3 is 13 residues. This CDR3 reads CASSLTSGETQYF. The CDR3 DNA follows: TGTGCCAGCAGCTTAACTTCGGGAGAGACCCAGTACTTC.

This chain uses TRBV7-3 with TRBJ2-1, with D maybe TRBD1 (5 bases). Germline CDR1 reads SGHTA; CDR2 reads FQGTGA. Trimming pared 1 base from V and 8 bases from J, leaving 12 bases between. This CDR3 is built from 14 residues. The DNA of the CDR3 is TGTGCCAGCAGCTTAAAGGGTCAGGGCTATGAGCAGTTCTTC. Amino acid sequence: CASSLKGQGYEQFF.

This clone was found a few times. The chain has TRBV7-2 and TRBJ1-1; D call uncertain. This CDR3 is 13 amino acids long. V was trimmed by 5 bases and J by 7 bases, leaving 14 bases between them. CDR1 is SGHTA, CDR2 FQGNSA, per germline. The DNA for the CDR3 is TGTGCCAGCAGCCCCGACGGGATCTATGAAGCTTTCTTT. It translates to CASSPDGIYEAFF.

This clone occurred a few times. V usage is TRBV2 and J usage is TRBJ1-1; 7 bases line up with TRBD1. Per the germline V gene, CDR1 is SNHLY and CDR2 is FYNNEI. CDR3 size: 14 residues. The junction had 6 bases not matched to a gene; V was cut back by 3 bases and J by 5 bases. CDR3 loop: CASSDRGSRTEAFF. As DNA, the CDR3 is TGTGCCAGCAGTGACAGGGGGAGTCGAACTGAAGCTTTCTTT.

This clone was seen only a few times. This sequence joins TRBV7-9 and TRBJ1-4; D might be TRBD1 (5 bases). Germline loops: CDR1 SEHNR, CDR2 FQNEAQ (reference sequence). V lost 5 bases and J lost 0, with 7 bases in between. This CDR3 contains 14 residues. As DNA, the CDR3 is TGTGCCAGCAGCCTACAGGCAACTAATGAAAAACTGTTTTTT. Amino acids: CASSLQATNEKLFF.

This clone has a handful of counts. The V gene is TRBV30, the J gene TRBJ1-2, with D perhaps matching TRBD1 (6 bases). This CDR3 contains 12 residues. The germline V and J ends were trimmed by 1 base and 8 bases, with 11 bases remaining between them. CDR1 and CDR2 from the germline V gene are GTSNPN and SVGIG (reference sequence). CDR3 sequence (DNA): TGTGCCTGGAGTGGGGACAAAGACGGCTACACCTTC. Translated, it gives CAWSGDKDGYTF.

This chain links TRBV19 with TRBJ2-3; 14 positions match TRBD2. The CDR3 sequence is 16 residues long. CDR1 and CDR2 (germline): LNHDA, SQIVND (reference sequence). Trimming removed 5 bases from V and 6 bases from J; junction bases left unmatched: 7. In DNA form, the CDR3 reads TGTGCCAGTAGTGGAAGGACTAGCGGGAGGAGGGATACGCAGTATTTT. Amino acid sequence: CASSGRTSGRRDTQYF.

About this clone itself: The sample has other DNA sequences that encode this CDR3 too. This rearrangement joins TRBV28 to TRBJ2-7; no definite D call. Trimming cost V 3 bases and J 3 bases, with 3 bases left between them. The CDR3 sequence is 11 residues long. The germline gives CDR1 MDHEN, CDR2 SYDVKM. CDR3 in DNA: TGTGCCAGCAGTTTTTACTACGAGCAGTACTTC. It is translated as CASSFYYEQYF.

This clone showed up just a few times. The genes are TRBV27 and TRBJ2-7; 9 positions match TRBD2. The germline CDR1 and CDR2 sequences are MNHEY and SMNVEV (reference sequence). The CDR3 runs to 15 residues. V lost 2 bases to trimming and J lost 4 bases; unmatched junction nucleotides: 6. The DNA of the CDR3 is TGTGCCAGCAGTTTAAGGCTAGCGGGGATTTACGAGCAGTACTTC. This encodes CASSLRLAGIYEQYF.

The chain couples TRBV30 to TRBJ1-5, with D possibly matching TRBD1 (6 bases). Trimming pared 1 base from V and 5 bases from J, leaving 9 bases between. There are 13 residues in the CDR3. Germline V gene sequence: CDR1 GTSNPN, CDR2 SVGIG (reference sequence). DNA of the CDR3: TGTGCCTGGAGTGCAGGGGCCGATCAGCCCCAGCATTTT. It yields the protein CAWSAGADQPQHF.

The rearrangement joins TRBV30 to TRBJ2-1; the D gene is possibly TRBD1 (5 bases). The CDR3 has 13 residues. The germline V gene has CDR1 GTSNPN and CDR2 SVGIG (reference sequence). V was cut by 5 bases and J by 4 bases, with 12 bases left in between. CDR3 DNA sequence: TGTGCCTGGGCCCTCGACAGTTACAATGAGCAGTTCTTC. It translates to CAWALDSYNEQFF.

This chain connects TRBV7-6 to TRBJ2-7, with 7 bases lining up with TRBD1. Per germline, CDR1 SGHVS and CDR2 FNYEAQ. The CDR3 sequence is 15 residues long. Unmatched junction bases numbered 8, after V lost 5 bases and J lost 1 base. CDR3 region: CASSPAPGGSYEQYF. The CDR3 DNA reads TGTGCCAGCAGCCCCGCCCCAGGGGGTTCCTACGAGCAGTACTTC.

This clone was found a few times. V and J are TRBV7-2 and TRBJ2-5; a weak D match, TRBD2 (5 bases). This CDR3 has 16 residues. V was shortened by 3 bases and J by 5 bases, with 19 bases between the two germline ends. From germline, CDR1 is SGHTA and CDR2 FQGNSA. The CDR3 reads CASSFRLGGFSETQYF. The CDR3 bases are TGTGCCAGCAGCTTTCGCCTCGGCGGGTTCAGTGAGACCCAGTACTTC.

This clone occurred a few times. This chain's CDR3 is CASSISPAQGLFYEQYV. For the CDR3, the DNA is TGTGCCAGTAGTATATCCCCCGCACAGGGTCTTTTCTACGAGCAGTACGTC. The V call is TRBV19, the J call TRBJ2-7; a possible D gene is TRBD1 (6 bases). The germline V gene encodes CDR1 LNHDA and CDR2 SQIVND (reference sequence). V shed 2 bases and J shed 3 bases, with 20 bases lying between them. The CDR3 is 17 residues long.